Listed below are T cell receptor beta chains from one sample, sequenced in a study of T cells in Graves' hyperthyroidism and ophthalmopathy. One entry per CDR3 protein, called by TCRdb with MiXCR from the multiplex PCR reads. The sample holds fewer than 600,000 distinct CDR3 sequences, approximately 15% seen once. Source material: blood. These receptors came from a woman in her thirties or forties with Graves' hyperthyroidism. CDR3s include the opening cysteine and the closing phenylalanine or tryptophan. The order of the fields is J gene, D gene, V gene, clone size, CDR3 protein, CDR3 DNA. D genes are given only for firm matches. Expanded clones are given a class, and other clones once, few, many or no size at all.

j_call: TRBJ2-3; d_call: TRBD1; v_call: TRBV5-1; clone_size: -; cdr3_aa: CASSYGQGASSDTQYF; cdr3_nt: TGCGCCAGCAGCTATGGACAGGGAGCGAGTTCAGATACGCAGTATTTT
j_call: TRBJ1-1; d_call: -; v_call: TRBV29-1; clone_size: -; cdr3_aa: CSAGALGNTEAFF; cdr3_nt: TGCAGCGCTGGGGCCCTGGGGAACACTGAAGCTTTCTTT
j_call: TRBJ2-2; d_call: -; v_call: TRBV19; clone_size: many; cdr3_aa: CATAARWAETDTGELFF; cdr3_nt: TGTGCTACAGCCGCTCGATGGGCGGAGACTGACACCGGGGAGCTGTTTTTT
j_call: TRBJ1-2; d_call: -; v_call: TRBV9; clone_size: -; cdr3_aa: CASSVEGQGGGYTF; cdr3_nt: TGTGCCAGCAGCGTAGAAGGGCAAGGCGGTGGCTACACCTTC
j_call: TRBJ2-1; d_call: -; v_call: TRBV12-3/TRBV12-4; clone_size: -; cdr3_aa: CASSSYRDSYNEQFF; cdr3_nt: TGTGCCAGCAGTTCATATCGGGACTCCTACAATGAGCAGTTCTTC
j_call: TRBJ1-2; d_call: TRBD1; v_call: TRBV5-1; clone_size: few; cdr3_aa: CASSLSTDRASANYGYTF; cdr3_nt: TGCGCCAGCAGCTTGTCGACGGACAGGGCGTCCGCTAACTATGGCTACACCTTC
j_call: TRBJ2-1; d_call: -; v_call: TRBV28; clone_size: many; cdr3_aa: CASSLIGGNNEQFF; cdr3_nt: TGTGCCAGCAGTCTAATAGGAGGGAACAATGAGCAGTTCTTC
j_call: TRBJ1-5; d_call: TRBD1; v_call: TRBV20-1; clone_size: many; cdr3_aa: CSAAQSRDRGSQPQHF; cdr3_nt: TGCAGTGCCGCCCAATCCCGGGACAGGGGCAGTCAGCCCCAGCATTTT
j_call: TRBJ2-3; d_call: -; v_call: TRBV3-1; clone_size: many; cdr3_aa: CASSQGGTGTDTQYF; cdr3_nt: TGTGCCAGCAGCCAAGGCGGGACGGGGACAGATACGCAGTATTTT
j_call: TRBJ1-2; d_call: -; v_call: TRBV4-1; clone_size: many; cdr3_aa: CASSQDPSLHHAGYTF; cdr3_nt: TGCGCCAGCAGCCAAGATCCGTCACTACATCATGCTGGCTACACCTTC
j_call: TRBJ2-1; d_call: -; v_call: TRBV19; clone_size: many; cdr3_aa: CATGPASWQFF; cdr3_nt: TGTGCCACTGGACCGGCTAGTTGGCAGTTCTTC
j_call: TRBJ1-5; d_call: -; v_call: TRBV30; clone_size: -; cdr3_aa: CAWSVWGAGNQPQHF; cdr3_nt: TGTGCCTGGAGTGTATGGGGGGCGGGCAATCAGCCCCAGCATTTT
j_call: TRBJ1-1; d_call: -; v_call: TRBV20-1; clone_size: -; cdr3_aa: CSARDLAGRNTEAFF; cdr3_nt: TGCAGTGCTAGAGATCTGGCAGGGAGGAACACTGAAGCTTTCTTT
j_call: TRBJ1-3; d_call: -; v_call: TRBV11-2; clone_size: -; cdr3_aa: CASSLAGPNSGNTIYF; cdr3_nt: TGTGCCAGCAGCTTAGCCGGGCCAAACTCTGGAAACACCATATATTTT
j_call: TRBJ1-1; d_call: -; v_call: TRBV12-3/TRBV12-4; clone_size: many; cdr3_aa: CASSTVNTEAFF; cdr3_nt: TGTGCCAGCAGTACTGTGAACACTGAAGCTTTCTTT
j_call: TRBJ2-5; d_call: -; v_call: TRBV2; clone_size: few; cdr3_aa: CASSYLAVGQETQYF; cdr3_nt: TGTGCCAGCAGCTACCTAGCTGTGGGCCAAGAGACCCAGTACTTC